These T cell receptor beta chains were read from a single sample in a study of CD8+ T cells in alopecia areata. Sequencing was performed with immunoSEQ multiplex PCR; in TCRdb, only in-frame clones are kept and a portion is missing. The table lists some 190,000 clones, approximately 65% of them singletons. This material consisted of CD4+ T cells sorted from blood, taken between weeks 44 and 45, from a patient treated with tofacitinib. These receptor sequences come from a human donor with alopecia areata. Each CDR3 is given with its conserved first and last residue. A D gene is named only where the DNA matches it firmly. Clone sizes are given selectively: once, few, many, or a class where the clone is expanded.

V gene: TRBV5-1; D gene: TRBD1; J gene: TRBJ2-1; clone size: -; CDR3 protein: CASSLDGDRDNEQFF; CDR3 DNA: TGCGCCAGCAGCTTGGATGGGGACAGGGACAATGAGCAGTTCTTC
V gene: TRBV7-8; D gene: -; J gene: TRBJ2-2; clone size: -; CDR3 protein: CASSLGGGGELFF; CDR3 DNA: TGTGCCAGCAGCTTAGGGGGTGGCGGGGAGCTGTTTTTT
V gene: TRBV5-1; D gene: -; J gene: TRBJ2-1; clone size: -; CDR3 protein: CASSLDVTGTEQFF; CDR3 DNA: TGCGCCAGCAGCTTGGATGTGACGGGGACGGAGCAGTTCTTC
V gene: TRBV30; D gene: -; J gene: TRBJ1-1; clone size: -; CDR3 protein: CAWDGRAGTEAFF; CDR3 DNA: TGTGCCTGGGACGGACGCGCGGGGACTGAAGCTTTCTTT
V gene: TRBV15; D gene: -; J gene: TRBJ2-5; clone size: -; CDR3 protein: CATSAFTGNQETQYF; CDR3 DNA: TGTGCCACCAGCGCCTTTACAGGGAACCAAGAGACCCAGTACTTC
V gene: TRBV7-2; D gene: TRBD2; J gene: TRBJ2-7; clone size: -; CDR3 protein: CASSPGLAGGRNEQYF; CDR3 DNA: TGTGCCAGCAGCCCGGGACTAGCGGGGGGGAGAAACGAGCAGTACTTC
V gene: TRBV4-3; D gene: -; J gene: TRBJ1-5; clone size: -; CDR3 protein: CASSQDSNQPQHF; CDR3 DNA: TGCGCCAGCAGCCAGGACAGCAATCAGCCCCAGCATTTT
V gene: TRBV27; D gene: TRBD1; J gene: TRBJ1-2; clone size: -; CDR3 protein: CASKTTSGTDYGYTF; CDR3 DNA: TGTGCCAGTAAAACAACCTCCGGGACAGACTATGGCTACACCTTC
V gene: TRBV11-3; D gene: -; J gene: TRBJ2-3; clone size: -; CDR3 protein: CASSLESTDTQYF; CDR3 DNA: TGTGCCAGCAGCTTAGAAAGCACAGATACGCAGTATTTT
V gene: TRBV28; D gene: TRBD1; J gene: TRBJ2-7; clone size: -; CDR3 protein: CASSRGTGWLYEQYF; CDR3 DNA: TGTGCCAGCAGCAGAGGGACAGGGTGGCTCTACGAGCAGTACTTC
V gene: TRBV4-3; D gene: TRBD2; J gene: TRBJ2-1; clone size: -; CDR3 protein: CASSQATSGVDYNEQFF; CDR3 DNA: TGCGCCAGCAGCCAAGCGACTAGCGGGGTGGACTACAATGAGCAGTTCTTC
V gene: TRBV6-1; D gene: -; J gene: TRBJ2-7; clone size: -; CDR3 protein: CASERRERGEQYF; CDR3 DNA: TGTGCCAGCGAAAGACGGGAGAGAGGCGAGCAGTACTTC
V gene: TRBV4-3; D gene: TRBD2; J gene: TRBJ2-1; clone size: -; CDR3 protein: CASSQGAGVYNEQFF; CDR3 DNA: TGCGCCAGCAGCCAAGGAGCGGGGGTTTACAATGAGCAGTTCTTC
V gene: TRBV10-3; D gene: TRBD1; J gene: TRBJ2-1; clone size: many; CDR3 protein: CAIAGTGREQFF; CDR3 DNA: TGTGCCATCGCCGGGACAGGGAGGGAGCAGTTCTTC
V gene: TRBV5-1; D gene: -; J gene: TRBJ2-3; clone size: few; CDR3 protein: CASSFSDPDTQYF; CDR3 DNA: TGCGCCAGCAGCTTCTCAGATCCAGATACGCAGTATTTT
V gene: TRBV5-1; D gene: TRBD1; J gene: TRBJ2-7; clone size: few; CDR3 protein: CASSSTGSSYEQYF; CDR3 DNA: TGCGCCAGCAGCTCGACAGGGAGCTCCTACGAGCAGTACTTC
V gene: TRBV30; D gene: TRBD1; J gene: TRBJ2-7; clone size: -; CDR3 protein: CAWSGGQGPYEQYF; CDR3 DNA: TGTGCCTGGTCAGGGGGACAGGGTCCATACGAGCAGTACTTC
V gene: TRBV14; D gene: -; J gene: TRBJ1-6; clone size: few; CDR3 protein: CASSQVTGRSPLHF; CDR3 DNA: TGTGCCAGCAGCCAAGTTACGGGGAGATCACCCCTCCACTTT
V gene: TRBV2; D gene: TRBD1; J gene: TRBJ1-2; clone size: -; CDR3 protein: CASSEGQGRGYTF; CDR3 DNA: TGTGCCAGCAGTGAAGGACAGGGTAGGGGCTACACCTTC
V gene: TRBV7-2; D gene: TRBD1; J gene: TRBJ2-1; clone size: -; CDR3 protein: CASSSWRDRGQWDEQFF; CDR3 DNA: TGTGCCAGCAGCTCCTGGCGCGACAGGGGGCAATGGGATGAGCAGTTCTTC
V gene: TRBV7-2; D gene: TRBD2; J gene: TRBJ2-7; clone size: few; CDR3 protein: CASSLTSGGTRYEQYF; CDR3 DNA: TGTGCCAGCAGCTTGACTAGCGGGGGGACCCGCTACGAGCAGTACTTC
V gene: TRBV2; D gene: TRBD1; J gene: TRBJ1-5; clone size: once; CDR3 protein: CASTWDSLNQPQHF; CDR3 DNA: TGTGCCAGCACTTGGGACAGCTTAAATCAGCCCCAGCATTTT
V gene: TRBV29-1; D gene: TRBD1; J gene: TRBJ1-4; clone size: -; CDR3 protein: CSVAGQGGPKLFF; CDR3 DNA: TGCAGCGTTGCCGGACAGGGAGGACCAAAACTGTTTTTT
V gene: TRBV9; D gene: -; J gene: TRBJ1-1; clone size: few; CDR3 protein: CASSPRWGAAFF; CDR3 DNA: TGTGCCAGCAGCCCCCGATGGGGGGCGGCTTTCTTT
V gene: TRBV4-3; D gene: TRBD1; J gene: TRBJ1-4; clone size: many; CDR3 protein: CASSQDRTGGGEKLFF; CDR3 DNA: TGCGCCAGCAGCCAAGATCGTACAGGGGGAGGAGAAAAACTGTTTTTT